This T cell receptor beta chain was sequenced for a study of vaccination effects on CD4 cells after COVID-19. Only in-frame clones appear in the TCRdb table, and some are missing; sequencing was by immunoSEQ multiplex PCR. The table lists some 31,000 clones, around 73% of them singletons. V was clipped by 2 bases and J by 5 bases, with 15 bases between them. CDR1 is MNHNS and CDR2 is SASEGT in the germline V gene. This CDR3 has 15 amino acids. Sequencing was preceded by expansion of antigen-specific CD4+ T cells with viral peptide pools in the ViraFEST assay. Investigators separated out CD4+ T cells once approximately 9 days of culture had passed. Nucleocapsid antibodies stayed negative before and after vaccination, showing no earlier SARS-CoV-2 infection. This clone was counted a few times. The antigen is undetermined. Broader study findings: Convalescent patients were few in the study, and early post-infection timepoints were absent.

The chain carries TRBV6-1 and TRBJ1-1, with a weak D call TRBD1 (6 bases). Sequenced material: CD4+ T cells from PBMCs cultured with HCoV-OC43 spike peptides, taken before COVID-19 vaccination. Subset given: HCoV-OC43 spike overlapping peptide pool stimulation. This sequence originates from a human donor who received a COVID-19 vaccine. CDR3 amino acids: CASSEPPQGRTEAFF. CDR3 DNA: TGTGCCAGCAGTGAACCCCCGCAGGGGAGGACTGAAGCTTTCTTT.